This T cell receptor (beta chain) was sequenced for a study of blood T cell repertoires in COVID-19 (TCRdb year 2020). At the level of the whole study: Collaborator samples came from the United States, Italy and Spain and covered acute and convalescent phases of COVID-19. Samples were obtained from the ongoing ImmuneRACE study (first 160 participants) and from over 1,000 subjects provided by 6 global collaborators. The material from the prospective study consisted of cDNA or gDNA derived from T cells, B-cell-depleted T cells, or PBMCs. The repertoires were made available in a free public database intended to serve as a resource for research on the immune response to SARS-CoV-2. The dataset comprised deeply sampled blood TCRbeta repertoires from subjects exposed to, actively infected with, or recovered from COVID-19. HLA class I and class II types, where available, came from metadata supplied by the sample provider rather than from assay-based typing. Nearly every sample came with metadata listing a de-identified subject ID, COVID-19 status, age in years and sex. Results the study describes overall, beyond this receptor: The quantity of clinical and demographic metadata differed by source and by participant and was supplied without curation.

V lost 0 bases and J lost 2 bases, and the count of bases not matched to a germline gene is 4. From a lookup of the germline V gene (reference sequence), CDR1 and CDR2 are GTSNPN and SVGIG. Its CDR3 holds 14 amino acids, cysteine through phenylalanine. Just the 42-base CDR3 DNA is kept, in frame starting at base 1. Comment on this clone: The specificity of this receptor is unknown. No base quality information exists; no much larger clone differs at one position.

Each collaborating institution followed its own protocols to collect whole blood in K2EDTA tubes. For TCRbeta analysis, collaborators shipped samples as frozen whole blood, isolated PBMCs, or DNA extracted from either of those sample types. The immunoSEQ Assay, a bias-controlled multiplex PCR, was used to amplify TCRbeta CDR3 regions from genomic DNA. Concerning the study's data processing: Within the assay, amplification of reference gene primers was used to estimate how many nucleated cells each sample contained. To quantify the absolute abundance of each unique TCRbeta CDR3 rearrangement, sequence reads were collapsed and filtered. For each sample, productive Simpson clonality was calculated as the square root of Simpson's diversity index over productive rearrangements. In TCRdb, the immuneACCESS table is reduced to in-frame sequences with V and J assigned. These tables do not hold every clone; where another copy was compared, an unresolved V gene accounts for under half, and the others remain unexplained. Clone size and V and J calls were adopted from that table, with D and trimming inferred from the DNA. The sample table records about 110,000 clones; around 84% of these occur just once. The ten largest clonotypes hold roughly 1.5% of the sample.

This receptor was obtained from a man aged 35-49 years with acute or convalescent COVID-19. The sequence is built from TRBV30 and TRBJ2-7; a stretch of 7 junction bases matches TRBD1. Sequencing was performed on peripheral blood. The nucleotides are TGTGCCTGGAGTGTAGGGACAGTCGCCTACGAGCAGTACTTC. Translated, this is CAWSVGTVAYEQYF.